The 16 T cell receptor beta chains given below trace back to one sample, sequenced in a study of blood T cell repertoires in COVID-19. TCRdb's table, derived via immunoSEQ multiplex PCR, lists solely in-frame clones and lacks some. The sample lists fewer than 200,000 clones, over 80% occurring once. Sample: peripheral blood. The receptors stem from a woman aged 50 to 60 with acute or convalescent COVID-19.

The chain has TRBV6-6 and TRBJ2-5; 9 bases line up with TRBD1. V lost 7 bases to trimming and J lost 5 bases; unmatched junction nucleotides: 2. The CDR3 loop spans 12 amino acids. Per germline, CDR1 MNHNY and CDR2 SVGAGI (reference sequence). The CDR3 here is CASTGTGETQYF. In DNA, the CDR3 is TGTGCCAGCACCGGGACAGGGGAGACCCAGTACTTC.

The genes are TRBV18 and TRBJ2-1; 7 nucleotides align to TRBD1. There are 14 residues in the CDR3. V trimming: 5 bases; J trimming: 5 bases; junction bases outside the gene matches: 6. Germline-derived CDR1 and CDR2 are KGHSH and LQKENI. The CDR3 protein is CASSRTGRDNEQFF. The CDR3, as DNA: TGTGCCAGCTCAAGGACAGGCAGAGACAATGAGCAGTTCTTC.

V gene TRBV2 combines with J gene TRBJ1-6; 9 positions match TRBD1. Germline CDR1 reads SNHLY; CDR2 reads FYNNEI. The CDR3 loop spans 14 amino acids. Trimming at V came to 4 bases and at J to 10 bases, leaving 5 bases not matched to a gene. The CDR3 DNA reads TGTGCCAGCAGTGCCGGACAGGGGTCCTCACCCCTCCACTTT. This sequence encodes CASSAGQGSSPLHF.

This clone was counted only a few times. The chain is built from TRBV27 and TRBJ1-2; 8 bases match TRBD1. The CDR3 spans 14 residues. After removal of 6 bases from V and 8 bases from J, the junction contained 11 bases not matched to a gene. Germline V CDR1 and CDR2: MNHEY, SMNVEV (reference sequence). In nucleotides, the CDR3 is TGTGCCAGCAGAACTACGGACAGGGATGGGGGCTACACCTTC. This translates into CASRTTDRDGGYTF.

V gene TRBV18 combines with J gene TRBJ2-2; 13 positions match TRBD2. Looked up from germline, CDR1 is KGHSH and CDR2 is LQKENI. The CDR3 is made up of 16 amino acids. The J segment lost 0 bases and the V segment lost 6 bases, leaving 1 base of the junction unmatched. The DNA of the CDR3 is TGTGCCAGCTCCGGACTAGCGGGGGCGAACACCGGGGAGCTGTTTTTT. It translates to CASSGLAGANTGELFF.

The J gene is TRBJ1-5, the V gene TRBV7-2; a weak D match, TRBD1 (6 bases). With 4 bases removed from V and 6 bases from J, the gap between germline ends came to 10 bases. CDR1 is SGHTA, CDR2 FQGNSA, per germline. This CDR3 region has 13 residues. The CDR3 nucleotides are TGTGCCAGCAGCTCGCAGGGGAGTCAGCCCCAGCATTTT. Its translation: CASSSQGSQPQHF.

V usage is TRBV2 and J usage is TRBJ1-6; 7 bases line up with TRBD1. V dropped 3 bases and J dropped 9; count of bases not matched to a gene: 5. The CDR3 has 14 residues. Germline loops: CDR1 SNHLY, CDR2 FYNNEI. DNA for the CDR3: TGTGCCAGCAGTGAGGGACAGAGGGGTTCACCCCTCCACTTT. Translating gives CASSEGQRGSPLHF.

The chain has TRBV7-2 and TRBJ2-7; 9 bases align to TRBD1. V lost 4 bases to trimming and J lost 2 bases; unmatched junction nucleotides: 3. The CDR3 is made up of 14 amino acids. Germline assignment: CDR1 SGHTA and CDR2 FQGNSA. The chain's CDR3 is CASSSWDRAYEQYF. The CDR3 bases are TGTGCCAGCAGCTCATGGGACAGGGCCTACGAGCAGTACTTC.

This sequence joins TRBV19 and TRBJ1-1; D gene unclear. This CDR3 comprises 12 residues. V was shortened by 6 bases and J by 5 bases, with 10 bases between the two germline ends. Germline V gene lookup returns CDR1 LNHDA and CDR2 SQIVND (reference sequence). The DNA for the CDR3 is TGTGCCAGTAGCCTCCGGGGAACTGAAGCTTTCTTT. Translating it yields CASSLRGTEAFF.

CDR3 amino acids: CASSFLSSLPNQPQHF. In nucleotides, the CDR3 is TGTGCCAGCAGTTTCCTCAGTTCCCTGCCGAATCAGCCCCAGCATTTT. This chain uses TRBV27 with TRBJ1-5; no clear D gene. Germline V gene data show CDR1 as MNHEY and CDR2 as SMNVEV (reference sequence). CDR3 length equals 16 residues. V was pared by 3 bases and J by 4 bases, with 16 bases between.

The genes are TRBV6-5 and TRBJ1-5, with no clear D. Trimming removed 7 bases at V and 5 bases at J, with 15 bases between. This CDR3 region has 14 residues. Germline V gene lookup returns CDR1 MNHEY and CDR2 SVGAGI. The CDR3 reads CASTAVGWHQPQHF. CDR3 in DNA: TGTGCCAGCACTGCAGTCGGGTGGCATCAGCCCCAGCATTTT.

The CDR3 coding sequence is TGTGCCAGCAGCTTAGGATCAGGAATCTCTGGAAACACCATATATTTT. Translated, it gives CASSLGSGISGNTIYF. The chain employs TRBV11-2 and TRBJ1-3; D uncertain. CDR3 size: 16 residues. The V gene lost 1 base and the J gene lost 0 bases, with 10 bases spanning the gap. CDR1 is SGHAT and CDR2 is FQNNGV in the germline V gene.

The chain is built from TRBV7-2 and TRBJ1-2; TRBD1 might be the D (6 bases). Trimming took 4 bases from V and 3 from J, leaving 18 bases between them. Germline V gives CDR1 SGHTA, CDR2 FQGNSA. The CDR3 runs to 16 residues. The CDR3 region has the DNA TGTGCCAGCAGCTATGCGGGGGGCGGGAACTACTATGGCTACACCTTC. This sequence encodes CASSYAGGGNYYGYTF.

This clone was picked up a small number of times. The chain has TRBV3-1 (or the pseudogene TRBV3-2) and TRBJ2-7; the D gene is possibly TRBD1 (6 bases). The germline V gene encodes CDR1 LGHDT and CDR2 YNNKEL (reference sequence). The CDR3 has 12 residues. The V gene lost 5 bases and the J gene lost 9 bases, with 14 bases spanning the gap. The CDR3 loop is CASSDRTVGQYF. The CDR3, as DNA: TGTGCCAGCAGCGATCGGACAGTCGGGCAGTACTTC.

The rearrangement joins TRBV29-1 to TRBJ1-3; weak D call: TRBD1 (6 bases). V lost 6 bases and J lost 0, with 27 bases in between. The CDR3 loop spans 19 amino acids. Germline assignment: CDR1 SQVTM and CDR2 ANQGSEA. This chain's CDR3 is CSVPRGGPDSSYSGNTIYF. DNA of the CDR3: TGCAGCGTGCCTCGAGGGGGTCCGGACAGTTCCTACTCTGGAAACACCATATATTTT.

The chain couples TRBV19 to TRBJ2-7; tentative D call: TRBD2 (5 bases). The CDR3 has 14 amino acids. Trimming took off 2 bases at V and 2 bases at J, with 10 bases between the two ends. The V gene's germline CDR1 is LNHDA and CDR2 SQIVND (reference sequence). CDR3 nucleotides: TGTGCCAGTAGTATAAGGTCCGGGACCTACGAGCAGTACTTC. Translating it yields CASSIRSGTYEQYF. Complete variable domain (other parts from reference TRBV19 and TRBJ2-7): DGGITQSPKYLFRKEGQNVTLSCEQNLNHDAMYWYRQDPGQGLRLIYYSQIVNDFQKGDIAEGYSVSREKKESFPLTVTSAQKNPTAFYLCASSIRSGTYEQYFGPGTRLTVT.